These 26 T cell receptor beta chains were all obtained from the same sample, sequenced in a study of cytomegalovirus exposure and HLA in healthy donors. PCR was performed using 60 Vbeta and 13 Jbeta primers. Assay used: immunoSEQ multiplex PCR; TCRdb lists only in-frame clones, some missing. The sample carries about 130,000 clones, 75% to 90% recorded once. Specimen: PBMCs. These receptors were obtained from a man between 18 and 29 years old in good health and CMV-seropositive.

The chain combines TRBV13 with TRBJ2-3, with 9 nucleotides matching TRBD2. V trimming: 2 bases; J trimming: 4 bases; junction bases outside the gene matches: 7. Germline CDR1 is PRHDT and CDR2 is FYEKMQ (reference sequence). CDR3 length: 16 amino acids. Here the CDR3 DNA reads TGTGCCAGCAGCTTAAAGGCGGGGGGGACCCCAGATACGCAGTATTTT. It encodes CASSLKAGGTPDTQYF.

The V call is TRBV5-5, the J call TRBJ2-7, with unresolved D. V gave up 0 bases and J gave up 1 base, with 5 bases separating them. Per the germline V gene, CDR1 is SGHKS and CDR2 is YYEKEE (reference sequence). The CDR3 runs to 13 residues. CDR3 amino acids: CASSLVSSYEQYF. DNA of the CDR3: TGTGCCAGCAGCTTGGTGAGTTCCTACGAGCAGTACTTC.

This clone has only one observation. This rearrangement joins TRBV7-2 to TRBJ2-5, with D possibly TRBD1 on 6 matching bases. V was pared by 5 bases and J by 1 base, with 11 bases between. This CDR3 spans 14 amino acids. Germline CDR1 is SGHTA and CDR2 is FQGNSA. The chain's CDR3 is CASSTTGFQETQYF. In DNA form, the CDR3 reads TGTGCCAGCAGCACGACAGGATTCCAAGAGACCCAGTACTTC. Drawing the rest from reference TRBV7-2 and TRBJ2-5, the complete variable domain is GAGVSQSPSNKVTEKGKDVELRCDPISGHTALYWYRQSLGQGLEFLIYFQGNSAPDKSGLPSDRFSAERTGGSVSTLTIQRTQQEDSAVYLCASSTTGFQETQYFGPGTRLLVL.

CDR3 DNA: TGCGCCAGCAGCCAAGATCCGGGACTGGTCTACAATGAGCAGTTCTTC. It translates to CASSQDPGLVYNEQFF. The chain is built from TRBV4-1 and TRBJ2-1; the D gene is possibly TRBD2 (6 bases). V was trimmed by 0 bases and J by 3 bases, leaving 12 bases between them. Germline V gives CDR1 MGHRA, CDR2 YSYEKL. The CDR3 spans 16 residues.

This sequence joins TRBV10-3 and TRBJ2-3; 8 bases are a match to TRBD2. This CDR3 spans 15 amino acids. V lost 4 bases, J lost 6 bases, and 9 bases stayed unmatched. Germline V CDR1 and CDR2: ENHRY, SYGVKD. CDR3 sequence (DNA): TGTGCCATCAGTGGGGATCGCGGGGGGTCGGATACGCAGTATTTT. Protein product: CAISGDRGGSDTQYF.

V gene TRBV5-6 combines with J gene TRBJ1-2, with a tentative D call TRBD1 (5 bases). The V end lost 1 base, the J end lost 2 bases, and 9 bases lay between the germline ends. Germline V gene sequence: CDR1 SGHDT, CDR2 YYEEEE. The CDR3 length is 14 residues. In DNA, the CDR3 is TGTGCCAGCAGCTTGTACCGGGGGAACTATGGCTACACCTTC. Protein: CASSLYRGNYGYTF.

This chain links TRBV5-5 with TRBJ1-5; possibly TRBD1 for D (5 bases). Trimming removed 0 bases from V and 6 bases from J, with 13 bases in between. Germline V CDR1 and CDR2: SGHKS, YYEKEE (reference sequence). This CDR3 comprises 15 residues. The CDR3 is CASSLGQNLGQPQHF. For the CDR3, the DNA is TGTGCCAGCAGCTTGGGACAGAACCTCGGTCAGCCCCAGCATTTT.

V and J are TRBV5-6 and TRBJ1-5, with TRBD1 matching over 10 bases. Germline lookup yields CDR1 SGHDT and CDR2 YYEEEE. The CDR3 runs 16 residues. V was clipped by 0 bases and J by 1 base; unmatched bases: 1. As DNA, the CDR3 is TGTGCCAGCAGCTTGGGGGACAGGGGAAGCAATCAGCCCCAGCATTTT. Residues: CASSLGDRGSNQPQHF.

V is TRBV7-8 and J is TRBJ1-4; a possible D gene is TRBD1 (6 bases). Germline loops: CDR1 SGHVS, CDR2 FQNEAQ. CDR3 length: 19 amino acids. V shed 4 bases and J shed 8 bases, with 29 bases lying between them. The CDR3 region is CASSSGVGRTHRGEEKLFF. The CDR3 DNA reads TGTGCCAGCAGCTCAGGGGTCGGGCGCACGCACCGGGGGGAAGAAAAACTGTTTTTT. Using reference TRBV7-8 and TRBJ1-4 for the parts outside the CDR3, the full variable domain is GAGVSQSPRYKVAKRGQDVALRCDPISGHVSLFWYQQALGQGPEFLTYFQNEAQLDKSGLPSDRFFAERPEGSVSTLKIQRTQQEDSAVYLCASSSGVGRTHRGEEKLFFGSGTQLSVL.

The chain couples TRBV2 to TRBJ2-1, with 16 bases aligning to TRBD2. Germline V gene data show CDR1 as SNHLY and CDR2 as FYNNEI. Trimming took 7 bases from V and 10 from J; bases not matched to a gene: 10. This CDR3 comprises 16 residues. Here the CDR3 reads CASNKGTSGGAGEQFF. Here the CDR3 DNA reads TGTGCCAGCAATAAGGGGACTAGCGGGGGGGCGGGGGAGCAGTTCTTC.

This clone has only a few counts. This chain links TRBV29-1 with TRBJ1-2, with D maybe TRBD1 (6 bases). In germline, CDR1 is SQVTM, CDR2 ANQGSEA. This CDR3 has 17 amino acids. The V gene lost 0 bases and the J gene lost 4 bases, with 21 bases spanning the gap. The CDR3 sequence is CSVEDSGRGIDFYGYTF. CDR3 DNA: TGCAGCGTTGAAGATTCGGGCAGGGGCATCGACTTCTATGGCTACACCTTC.

The chain has TRBV4-1 and TRBJ2-2; D gene ambiguous. Trimming removed 3 bases at V and 2 bases at J, with 16 bases between. The CDR3 is 17 amino acids. Germline V lookup: CDR1 MGHRA, CDR2 YSYEKL. The CDR3 sequence: CASSHVGQTINTGELFF. CDR3 in DNA: TGCGCCAGCAGCCACGTGGGCCAGACAATCAACACCGGGGAGCTGTTTTTT.

The chain employs TRBV11-3 and TRBJ1-3, with 10 nucleotides matching TRBD1. The CDR3 extends over 20 amino acids. The J segment lost 3 bases and the V segment lost 5 bases, leaving 19 bases of the junction unmatched. Germline V lookup: CDR1 SGHNT, CDR2 YENEEA. As DNA, the CDR3 is TGTGCCAGCAGCGGAAACAACCAAACCGGGACAGGGGTTCGTGGAAACACCATATATTTT. Its translation is CASSGNNQTGTGVRGNTIYF.

This clone was picked up one time. This rearrangement joins TRBV11-2 to TRBJ1-2, with a possible D match to TRBD1 (6 bases). The CDR3 is 16 residues long. V lost 5 bases and J lost 5, with 21 bases in between. Germline V lookup: CDR1 SGHAT, CDR2 FQNNGV. The CDR3 DNA reads TGTGCCAGCAGCCAAGCAGGATCAGGGGCTCATTATGGCTACACCTTC. It translates to CASSQAGSGAHYGYTF. Together with reference TRBV11-2 and TRBJ1-2, the CDR3 gives the full variable domain: EAGVAQSPRYKIIEKRQSVAFWCNPISGHATLYWYQQILGQGPKLLIQFQNNGVVDDSQLPKDRFSAERLKGVDSTLKIQPAKLEDSAVYLCASSQAGSGAHYGYTFGSGTRLTVV.

J is TRBJ2-5 and V is TRBV5-4; D gene ambiguous. CDR1 and CDR2 from the germline V gene are SGHNT and YYREEE (reference sequence). The CDR3 is 14 residues long. V shed 0 bases and J shed 2 bases, with 8 bases lying between them. In DNA, the CDR3 is TGTGCCAGCAGCTTGGGAAGCCGTCAAGAGACCCAGTACTTC. It translates to CASSLGSRQETQYF.

This chain connects TRBV7-6 to TRBJ1-1; 8 bases fit TRBD1. The germline CDR1 and CDR2 sequences are SGHVS and FNYEAQ. Losses at the gene ends were 0 bases for V and 1 base for J; bases not matched to a gene: 1. The CDR3 has 15 amino acids. The CDR3 is CASSLAGTGNTEAFF. DNA of the CDR3: TGTGCCAGCAGCTTAGCCGGGACAGGGAACACTGAAGCTTTCTTT. The entire variable domain, with the rest obtained from reference TRBV7-6 and TRBJ1-1, is as follows: GAGVSQSPRYKVTKRGQDVALRCDPISGHVSLYWYRQALGQGPEFLTYFNYEAQQDKSGLPNDRFSAERPEGSISTLTIQRTEQRDSAMYRCASSLAGTGNTEAFFGQGTRLTVV.

CDR3 protein: CASSQGQERGRSTDTQYF. As DNA, the CDR3 is TGCGCCAGCAGCCAAGGTCAGGAGCGGGGGCGGAGCACAGATACGCAGTATTTT. The rearrangement uses TRBV4-1 and TRBJ2-3, with 8 bases fitting TRBD2. CDR3 size: 18 residues. Germline V CDR1 and CDR2: MGHRA, YSYEKL. Trimming cost V 1 base and J 0 bases; bases outside gene matches: 9.

The chain links TRBV5-5 to TRBJ1-4, with TRBD1 matching 7 bases. The CDR3 consists of 16 residues. Germline V gene data show CDR1 as SGHKS and CDR2 as YYEKEE (reference sequence). With 0 bases clipped from V and 7 bases from J, the junction kept 9 bases outside the gene matches. The CDR3 loop reads CASSLGETGFGEKLFF. The DNA for the CDR3 is TGTGCCAGCAGCTTGGGGGAGACAGGGTTCGGTGAAAAACTGTTTTTT.

V is TRBV28 and J is TRBJ1-5, with D maybe TRBD1 (6 bases). This CDR3 has 14 amino acids. V was pared by 6 bases and J by 3 bases, with 12 bases between. The germline CDR1 and CDR2 sequences are MDHEN and SYDVKM. The CDR3 DNA follows: TGTGCCAGCAGCATAACAGGGTACAATCAGCCCCAGCATTTT. As protein: CASSITGYNQPQHF.

This clone has a single count. This chain connects TRBV6-1 to TRBJ2-1; 8 bases map to TRBD2. The germline gives CDR1 MNHNS, CDR2 SASEGT. This CDR3 is built from 13 residues. Trimming took 6 bases from V and 7 from J; bases not matched to a gene: 5. CDR3 coding DNA: TGTGCCAGCAGGGGGGTAGCGGGGAATGAGCAGTTCTTC. This encodes CASRGVAGNEQFF.

The rearrangement links TRBV4-1 to TRBJ2-2; D gene uncertain. Trimming stripped 3 bases from V and 9 bases from J, with 14 bases between. The CDR3 totals 14 residues. In germline, CDR1 is MGHRA, CDR2 YSYEKL. The CDR3 loop is CASSQEPTAWELFF. In DNA form, the CDR3 reads TGCGCCAGCAGCCAGGAGCCGACCGCCTGGGAGCTGTTTTTT.

V and J are TRBV6-1 and TRBJ2-7, with 9 nucleotides matching TRBD1. V dropped 2 bases and J dropped 3; count of bases not matched to a gene: 8. This CDR3 has 16 amino acids. CDR1 and CDR2 from the germline V gene are MNHNS and SASEGT. CDR3 sequence (DNA): TGTGCCAGCAGTGAAAGCCCCGGACAGGGGTTCTACGAGCAGTACTTC. It codes for CASSESPGQGFYEQYF.

The table lists this clone with a count of one. V usage is TRBV29-1 and J usage is TRBJ2-3; D perhaps matches TRBD2 (6 bases). V lost 5 bases and J lost 4, with 13 bases in between. The CDR3 totals 13 residues. Germline lookup yields CDR1 SQVTM and CDR2 ANQGSEA. The CDR3 spells CSVPGLVADTQYF. DNA of the CDR3: TGCAGCGTTCCGGGACTGGTGGCAGATACGCAGTATTTT.

J is TRBJ2-7 and V is TRBV5-8; D may be TRBD1 (6 bases). CDR1 and CDR2 (germline): SGHTS, YDEGEE. With 0 bases removed from V and 3 bases from J, the gap between germline ends came to 13 bases. The CDR3 sequence is 15 residues long. CDR3 region: CASSLGATGIYEQYF. For the CDR3, the DNA is TGTGCCAGCAGCTTGGGTGCTACAGGGATCTACGAGCAGTACTTC. The variable domain in full, with the rest retrieved from reference TRBV5-8 and TRBJ2-7, is EAGVTQSPTHLIKTRGQQATLRCSPISGHTSVYWYQQALGLGLQFLLWYDEGEERNRGNFPPRFSGRQFPNYSSELNVNALELEDSALYLCASSLGATGIYEQYFGPGTRLTVT.

The V call is TRBV30, the J call TRBJ2-1; 12 bases match TRBD2. CDR1 and CDR2 from the germline V gene are GTSNPN and SVGIG (reference sequence). V lost 2 bases, J lost 6 bases, and 11 bases stayed unmatched. The CDR3 covers 17 residues. The CDR3 here is CAWSRSRTSGVSNEQFF. In DNA form, the CDR3 reads TGTGCCTGGAGTCGATCTCGGACTAGCGGGGTCTCCAATGAGCAGTTCTTC.

The chain couples TRBV13 to TRBJ2-1; TRBD2 matches 8 bases. Germline V gene sequence: CDR1 PRHDT, CDR2 FYEKMQ (reference sequence). This CDR3 region has 19 residues. J lost 0 bases, V lost 2 bases, and 12 bases had no gene match. The CDR3: CASSLRFVRGGHSYNEQFF. For the CDR3, the DNA is TGTGCCAGCAGCTTACGGTTCGTTCGCGGGGGGCACTCCTACAATGAGCAGTTCTTC.